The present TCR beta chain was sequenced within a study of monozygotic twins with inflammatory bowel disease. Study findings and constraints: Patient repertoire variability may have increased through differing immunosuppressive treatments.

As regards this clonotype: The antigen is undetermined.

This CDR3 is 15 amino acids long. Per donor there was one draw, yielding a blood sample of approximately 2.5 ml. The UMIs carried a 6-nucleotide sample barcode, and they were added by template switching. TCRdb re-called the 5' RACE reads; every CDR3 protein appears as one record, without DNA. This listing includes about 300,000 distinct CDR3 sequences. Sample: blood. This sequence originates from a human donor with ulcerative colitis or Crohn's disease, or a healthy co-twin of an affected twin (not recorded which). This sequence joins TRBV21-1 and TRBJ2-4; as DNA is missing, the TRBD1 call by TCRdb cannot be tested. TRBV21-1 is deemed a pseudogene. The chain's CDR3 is CASLGGGEGKNIQYF.